The 20 T cell receptor beta chains below come from one sample, sequenced in a study of identical twins. From the 5' RACE reads, TCRdb called clonotypes with MiXCR, one entry per CDR3 protein. This sample yields more than 1.5 million distinct CDR3 sequences, of which 32% are seen a single time; over 0.25% belongs to the top ten. The sequencing input was cord blood. These receptors all stem from a newborn girl in good health.

The chain couples TRBV27 to TRBJ2-1, with a tentative D call TRBD1 (6 bases). The germline V gene encodes CDR1 MNHEY and CDR2 SMNVEV (reference sequence). V was cut by 6 bases and J by 5 bases, with 14 bases left in between. This CDR3 is built from 14 residues. In DNA, the CDR3 is TGTGCCAGCAGGAACTGGGGGCCCCACAATGAGCAGTTCTTC. This translates into CASRNWGPHNEQFF.

The chain employs TRBV28 and TRBJ2-7; TRBD2 matches 10 bases. The CDR3 extends over 18 amino acids. The V segment lost 2 bases and the J segment 7 bases; nucleotides outside the gene matches: 17. Germline V gene sequence: CDR1 MDHEN, CDR2 SYDVKM. The CDR3 nucleotides read TGTGCCAGCAGTTTAACCCCTTGGGCAAGCGGGAGGGAGAATGAGCAGTACTTC. Its protein is CASSLTPWASGRENEQYF.

V is TRBV5-6 and J is TRBJ1-4; 10 bases are shared with TRBD1. CDR3 length: 15 amino acids. V lost 5 bases to trimming and J lost 6 bases; unmatched junction nucleotides: 7. Germline loops: CDR1 SGHDT, CDR2 YYEEEE. The CDR3 reads CASSLTGGLHEKLFF. CDR3 DNA sequence: TGTGCCAGCAGTTTGACAGGGGGCCTCCATGAAAAACTGTTTTTT.

Of note for this clonotype: At one end the junction does not follow the germline gene, possibly because of a read error. This chain uses TRBV4-2 with TRBJ2-1; TRBD2 aligns across 11 bases. The CDR3 length is 16 residues. From germline, CDR1 is LGHNA and CDR2 YNFKEQ. The CDR3 DNA reads TGTGCCAGCAGCCAAGTCTTAGCGGGGGGGCTGAATGGGCAGTTCTTC. Amino acids: CASSQVLAGGLNGQFF.

This clonotype was counted between two and nine times. The CDR3 sequence is CASRLGGQSEKLFF. In DNA, the CDR3 is TGCGCCAGCAGACTGGGGGGGCAGAGTGAAAAACTGTTTTTT. The chain combines TRBV5-1 with TRBJ1-4; possible D gene TRBD1, 6 bases. The CDR3 runs 14 residues. Germline CDR1 and CDR2: SGHRS and YFSETQ. V lost 5 bases and J lost 7, with 15 bases in between.

This rearrangement joins TRBV20-1 to TRBJ2-1; 8 bases match TRBD2. The J call may be faulty, since TRBJ2-7 better matches the DNA end. CDR3 length: 14 residues. Germline V gene lookup returns CDR1 DFQATT and CDR2 SNEGSKA (reference sequence). CDR3 loop: CSASPTSVYNEQYF. In nucleotides, the CDR3 is TGCAGTGCTAGTCCGACTAGCGTATACAATGAGCAGTACTTC.

This clonotype was seen at least ten times. The rearrangement joins TRBV12-3 or TRBV12-4 to TRBJ2-5, with TRBD1 as a possible D gene (6 bases). V gave up 5 bases and J gave up 3 bases, with 10 bases separating them. The CDR3 sequence is 13 residues long. The CDR3 DNA reads as TGTGCCAGCAGTGGGGGCTTCGAAGAGACCCAGTACTTC. As protein: CASSGGFEETQYF.

As for this clonotype: Being one base from a much bigger clone, this may be a read error. The chain has TRBV5-1 and TRBJ1-6; the match to TRBD1 covers 7 bases. CDR1 is SGHRS, CDR2 YFSETQ, per germline. The trim removed 1 base at V and 6 bases at J, leaving 1 base unmatched. The CDR3 spans 14 residues. CDR3 DNA: TGCGCCAGCAGCTTGAACAGGGGTAATTCACCCCTCCACTTT. Its translation: CASSLNRGNSPLHF.

The chain joins TRBV2 to TRBJ2-7; D uncertain. The CDR3 length is 15 residues. Germline V gives CDR1 SNHLY, CDR2 FYNNEI. V dropped 1 base and J dropped 3 bases, with 13 bases sitting between them. CDR3: CASSEGRVGIYEQYF. The CDR3 DNA reads as TGTGCCAGCAGTGAAGGCCGAGTTGGGATCTACGAGCAGTACTTC.

The chain recombines TRBV4-1 with TRBJ2-3; 13 bases map to TRBD2. Trimming cost V 1 base and J 3 bases; bases outside gene matches: 7. The length of the CDR3 is 18 residues. The germline V gene encodes CDR1 MGHRA and CDR2 YSYEKL. CDR3 in DNA: TGCGCCAGCAGCCAAGTGCCACTAGCGGGGGGGCAGACAGATACGCAGTATTTT. Protein sequence: CASSQVPLAGGQTDTQYF.

This chain joins TRBV27 and TRBJ1-5; D is unresolved. The CDR3 consists of 17 residues. From germline, CDR1 is MNHEY and CDR2 SMNVEV (reference sequence). The V end lost 1 base, the J end lost 1 base, and 14 bases lay between the germline ends. The DNA for the CDR3 is TGTGCCAGCAGTTTATGGTCTAGCGGAGGGAGCAATCAGCCCCAGCATTTT. Protein: CASSLWSSGGSNQPQHF.

In its sample, this clonotype was seen once. The DNA of the CDR3 is TGCAGTGCGCATAAGCGGGAGCAGGGCACAGATACGCAGTATTTT. Translation: CSAHKREQGTDTQYF. The chain is built from TRBV20-1 and TRBJ2-3; TRBD2 matches 8 bases. The V segment lost 6 bases and the J segment 1 base; nucleotides outside the gene matches: 9. The CDR3 covers 15 residues. Germline lookup yields CDR1 DFQATT and CDR2 SNEGSKA (reference sequence).

The rearrangement links TRBV11-2 to TRBJ2-5; D is perhaps TRBD2 (5 bases). This CDR3 region has 16 residues. Germline assignment: CDR1 SGHAT and CDR2 FQNNGV. The V end lost 5 bases, the J end lost 2 bases, and 18 bases lay between the germline ends. As DNA, the CDR3 is TGTGCCAGCAGCCCTAGACCCGGCGGGCCGCAAGAGACCCAGTACTTC. Protein: CASSPRPGGPQETQYF.

The V gene is TRBV21-1, the J gene TRBJ1-1; TRBD1, as called in the table, went unchecked against the DNA. TRBV21-1 is deemed a pseudogene. The CDR3 extends over 14 amino acids. The CDR3 loop reads CASSKRTGNTEAFF. The DNA for the CDR3 is TGTGCCAGCAGCAAACGGACAGGGAACACTGAAGCTTTCTTT.

The J gene is TRBJ2-3, the V gene TRBV20-1; 12 bases are shared with TRBD2. CDR3 length equals 16 residues. Germline V gene lookup returns CDR1 DFQATT and CDR2 SNEGSKA (reference sequence). J was trimmed by 0 bases and V by 6 bases; bases with no gene match: 7. In DNA, the CDR3 is TGCAGTGCCCGACCGACTAGCGGGGGAAGCACAGATACGCAGTATTTT. This sequence encodes CSARPTSGGSTDTQYF.

The chain employs TRBV20-1 and TRBJ1-1, with a tentative D call TRBD1 (5 bases). The CDR3 has 14 amino acids. V was trimmed by 3 bases and J by 0 bases, leaving 11 bases between them. Germline V gene sequence: CDR1 DFQATT, CDR2 SNEGSKA (reference sequence). The CDR3: CSARVRQLNTEAFF. The DNA of the CDR3 is TGCAGTGCTAGGGTGAGACAGCTGAACACTGAAGCTTTCTTT.

This clonotype was found a few times. The genes are TRBV29-1 and TRBJ2-2; D gene uncertain. From germline, CDR1 is SQVTM and CDR2 ANQGSEA. The CDR3 spans 13 residues. Trimming pared 7 bases from V and 1 base from J, leaving 10 bases between. In DNA form, the CDR3 reads TGCAGCGCACTCGTACTGAACACCGGGGAGCTGTTTTTT. Translating it yields CSALVLNTGELFF.

This sequence joins TRBV6-5 and TRBJ1-4; D is possibly TRBD1 (6 bases). Trimming took off 2 bases at V and 15 bases at J, with 16 bases between the two ends. The CDR3 runs 13 residues. Germline loops: CDR1 MNHEY, CDR2 SVGAGI. CDR3 in amino acids: CASSYVQGGDLFF. CDR3 bases: TGTGCCAGCAGTTACGTACAGGGTGGTGATTTGTTTTTT.

This sequence joins TRBV5-1 and TRBJ2-5; the match to TRBD1 covers 7 bases. This CDR3 region has 18 residues. Germline V gene data show CDR1 as SGHRS and CDR2 as YFSETQ. J lost 0 bases, V lost 3 bases, and 14 bases had no gene match. DNA of the CDR3: TGCGCCAGCAGCTCCATCCCTCGGACAGGCCGGTACCAAGAGACCCAGTACTTC. Its protein product is CASSSIPRTGRYQETQYF.

J is TRBJ2-1 and V is TRBV6-1, with TRBD2 matching 12 bases. The CDR3 consists of 18 residues. Germline V gene sequence: CDR1 MNHNS, CDR2 SASEGT. Unmatched junction bases numbered 11, after V lost 5 bases and J lost 3 bases. CDR3 residues: CASSPRLAGVSNYNEQFF. For the CDR3, the DNA is TGTGCCAGCAGTCCAAGACTAGCGGGAGTCTCGAACTACAATGAGCAGTTCTTC.